The 21 T cell receptor beta chains given below trace back to one sample, sequenced in a study of cytomegalovirus exposure and HLA in healthy donors. With 60 Vbeta and 13 Jbeta primers, the PCR was carried out. Sequencing used immunoSEQ multiplex PCR; TCRdb keeps in-frame clones, though not all of them. The data hold about 180,000 clones, with about 80% observed a single time. Sequenced: PBMCs. Every receptor here comes from a man aged 25 to 45 in good health and CMV-seropositive.

This chain connects TRBV5-6 to TRBJ2-2; D gene uncertain. CDR3 length: 15 amino acids. Looked up from germline, CDR1 is SGHDT and CDR2 is YYEEEE. The V gene lost 4 bases and the J gene lost 0 bases, with 10 bases spanning the gap. CDR3 residues: CASSLVATNTGELFF. CDR3 bases: TGTGCCAGCAGCCTCGTTGCGACGAACACCGGGGAGCTGTTTTTT.

V usage is TRBV9 and J usage is TRBJ2-5, with 12 nucleotides matching TRBD2. The CDR3 length is 19 residues. V lost 0 bases, J lost 2 bases, and 11 bases stayed unmatched. Looked up from germline, CDR1 is SGDLS and CDR2 is YYNGEE. As DNA, the CDR3 is TGTGCCAGCAGCGTAGGGTTGCTAGCGGGGGGGCCGGAACAAGAGACCCAGTACTTC. Encoded protein: CASSVGLLAGGPEQETQYF.

This clone was seen a handful of times. V gene TRBV7-9 combines with J gene TRBJ2-3; 8 nucleotides align to TRBD2. The CDR3 totals 15 residues. Losses at the gene ends were 5 bases for V and 1 base for J; bases not matched to a gene: 5. Germline V lookup: CDR1 SEHNR, CDR2 FQNEAQ (reference sequence). This CDR3 is CASSRVSGGTDTQYF. In DNA form, the CDR3 reads TGTGCCAGCAGCCGGGTTAGCGGGGGCACAGATACGCAGTATTTT.

The chain recombines TRBV10-1 with TRBJ1-1, with a weak D call TRBD1 (5 bases). CDR3 length: 13 residues. Germline V gene data show CDR1 as WNHNN and CDR2 as SYGVQD (reference sequence). The V end lost 4 bases, the J end lost 4 bases, and 10 bases lay between the germline ends. The CDR3 loop is CASSAQGGTEAFF. The CDR3 region has the DNA TGCGCCAGCAGTGCGCAGGGCGGCACTGAAGCTTTCTTT.

The V and J genes are TRBV11-2 and TRBJ2-3; D call uncertain. CDR3 size: 11 residues. Between the trimmed V and J ends, which lost 9 bases and 9 bases, there was a span of 13 bases. The germline V gene encodes CDR1 SGHAT and CDR2 FQNNGV. The CDR3 nucleotides are TGTGCCAGGGGCAATGGTGGCACGCAGTATTTT. Residues: CARGNGGTQYF.

As DNA, the CDR3 is TGTGCCAGCAGCGTAAACCAGGGTGGCACCGGGGAGCTGTTTTTT. This gives the protein CASSVNQGGTGELFF. The chain is built from TRBV9 and TRBJ2-2, with D possibly matching TRBD1 (5 bases). V shed 1 base and J shed 4 bases, with 11 bases lying between them. Germline V gene sequence: CDR1 SGDLS, CDR2 YYNGEE. This CDR3 is 15 amino acids long.

Only a few counts were recorded for this clone. V usage is TRBV5-6 and J usage is TRBJ2-5; 8 positions match TRBD1. The end of the DNA is better explained by TRBJ2-7, so the J call may be wrong. Germline values: CDR1 SGHDT, CDR2 YYEEEE. The CDR3 runs 14 residues. The CDR3 protein is CASSLDRGSYEQYF. The CDR3 DNA is TGTGCCAGCAGCTTGGACAGGGGGAGCTACGAGCAGTACTTC.

The rearrangement uses TRBV2 and TRBJ2-7; D perhaps matches TRBD1 (5 bases). The ends were cut back, 7 bases at V and 3 bases at J, with 10 bases in the middle. Germline V lookup: CDR1 SNHLY, CDR2 FYNNEI. CDR3 size: 12 residues. CDR3 sequence reads: CASNPGNYEQYF. The CDR3 coding sequence is TGTGCCAGCAATCCAGGGAACTACGAGCAGTACTTC.

The chain couples TRBV5-1 to TRBJ1-6; TRBD1 aligns across 8 bases. Germline CDR1 SGHRS, CDR2 YFSETQ. J was trimmed by 7 bases and V by 4 bases; bases with no gene match: 7. The CDR3 extends over 15 amino acids. CDR3 loop: CASSPLGTGNSPLHF. The CDR3 nucleotides read TGCGCCAGCAGCCCCTTAGGGACAGGAAATTCACCCCTCCACTTT.

J is TRBJ2-1 and V is TRBV27, with TRBD2 as a possible D gene (5 bases). CDR3 length equals 12 residues. Germline CDR1 MNHEY, CDR2 SMNVEV (reference sequence). The V end was cut by 5 bases, the J end by 6 bases, with 8 bases between. CDR3 nucleotides: TGTGCCAGCAGTACTCGGGGCAATGAGCAGTTCTTC. Residues: CASSTRGNEQFF.

The chain is built from TRBV4-2 and TRBJ2-3; no clear D. The germline gives CDR1 LGHNA, CDR2 YNFKEQ. This CDR3 has 13 amino acids. V lost 2 bases, J lost 5 bases, and 8 bases lay in between. CDR3 in DNA: TGTGCCAGCAGCCAATCGCGGATAGATACGCAGTATTTT. Translating gives CASSQSRIDTQYF.

This CDR3 reads CASSLDRLNTEAFF. The DNA for the CDR3 is TGTGCCAGTAGTTTGGACAGGCTAAACACTGAAGCTTTCTTT. The chain recombines TRBV19 with TRBJ1-1, with TRBD1 matching 7 bases. The J segment lost 2 bases and the V segment lost 5 bases, leaving 5 bases of the junction unmatched. The length of the CDR3 is 14 residues. CDR1 and CDR2 from the germline V gene are LNHDA and SQIVND (reference sequence).

This chain links TRBV5-1 with TRBJ1-1, with no clear D. Germline-derived CDR1 and CDR2 are SGHRS and YFSETQ. This CDR3 has 15 amino acids. V was trimmed by 1 base and J by 0 bases, leaving 10 bases between them. This chain's CDR3 is CASSLSDELNTEAFF. The CDR3 nucleotides are TGCGCCAGCAGCTTGAGCGATGAACTGAACACTGAAGCTTTCTTT.

The CDR3 nucleotides read TGTGCCAGCAGTGAAACCTCTAGCGGCAGCCCCCAGTACTTC. Translating it yields CASSETSSGSPQYF. The J gene is TRBJ2-7, the V gene TRBV2; 7 bases agree with TRBD2. V lost 2 bases to trimming and J lost 10 bases; unmatched junction nucleotides: 11. CDR3 size: 14 residues. The germline V gene encodes CDR1 SNHLY and CDR2 FYNNEI.

This clone was counted a single time. The rearrangement links TRBV28 to TRBJ2-5, with TRBD1 identical over 8 bases. CDR1 and CDR2 from the germline V gene are MDHEN and SYDVKM. The length of the CDR3 is 15 residues. The V segment lost 5 bases and the J segment 5 bases; nucleotides outside the gene matches: 10. The CDR3 is CASSPKGQGMETQYF. For the CDR3, the DNA is TGTGCCAGCAGTCCCAAAGGACAGGGTATGGAGACCCAGTACTTC.

The CDR3 DNA reads TGCGCCAGCAGCTTGACAACCTCTACAGGGGGCCTCTCTGGAAACACCATATATTTT. Its protein product is CASSLTTSTGGLSGNTIYF. The chain combines TRBV5-1 with TRBJ1-3, with 9 bases lining up with TRBD1. The CDR3 is 19 amino acids. Germline loops: CDR1 SGHRS, CDR2 YFSETQ. V lost 1 base and J lost 0; bases outside the gene matches: 11. Complete variable domain (other parts from reference TRBV5-1 and TRBJ1-3): KAGVTQTPRYLIKTRGQQVTLSCSPISGHRSVSWYQQTPGQGLQFLFEYFSETQRNKGNFPGRFSGRQFSNSRSEMNVSTLELGDSALYLCASSLTTSTGGLSGNTIYFGEGSWLTVV.

The chain recombines TRBV27 with TRBJ1-1; 7 nucleotides agree with TRBD1. The CDR3 consists of 14 residues. J was trimmed by 8 bases and V by 5 bases; bases with no gene match: 11. Germline CDR1 and CDR2: MNHEY and SMNVEV (reference sequence). CDR3 coding DNA: TGTGCCAGCAGTCCGAGGACAGGCCTTTCCGAAGCTTTCTTT. Its translation is CASSPRTGLSEAFF.

The chain couples TRBV5-1 to TRBJ1-1; the D gene is possibly TRBD1 (6 bases). Germline-derived CDR1 and CDR2 are SGHRS and YFSETQ. The CDR3 spans 14 residues. V dropped 4 bases and J dropped 6 bases, with 16 bases sitting between them. In nucleotides, the CDR3 is TGCGCCAGCAGCCCCAATCCTACAGGGCCTGAAGCTTTCTTT. Translation gives CASSPNPTGPEAFF.

The chain uses TRBV9 and TRBJ2-5, with 10 positions matching TRBD2. The trim removed 0 bases at V and 2 bases at J, leaving 4 bases unmatched. This CDR3 is 16 amino acids long. Germline V gene lookup returns CDR1 SGDLS and CDR2 YYNGEE. Here the CDR3 reads CASSVGIAGGQETQYF. The CDR3 bases are TGTGCCAGCAGCGTAGGAATAGCGGGGGGTCAAGAGACCCAGTACTTC.

With regard to this clone: At one of its ends the junction is not consistent with the germline gene, which may arise from a read error. The V gene is TRBV30, the J gene TRBJ2-3, with TRBD2 matching over 8 bases. The CDR3 is made up of 12 amino acids. Germline V gene data show CDR1 as GTSNPN and CDR2 as SVGIG (reference sequence). The CDR3 here is CAWTGLADTRYF. The CDR3 DNA is TGTGCCTGGACCGGACTAGCAGATACGCGGTATTTT. Supplemented by reference TRBV30 and TRBJ2-3, the full variable domain reads SQTIHQWPATLVQPVGSPLSLECTVEGTSNPNLYWYRQAAGRGLQLLFYSVGIGQISSEVPQNLSASRPQDRQFILSSKKLLLSDSGFYLCAWTGLADTRYFGPGTRLTVL.

The CDR3: CASSQDPTGNSPLHF. The CDR3 DNA follows: TGCGCCAGCAGCCAGGACCCGACAGGCAATTCACCCCTCCACTTT. V usage is TRBV4-1 and J usage is TRBJ1-6; tentative D call: TRBD1 (6 bases). CDR3 length: 15 residues. Germline V gene sequence: CDR1 MGHRA, CDR2 YSYEKL. V lost 3 bases and J 7 bases, leaving 13 bases between the germline ends.